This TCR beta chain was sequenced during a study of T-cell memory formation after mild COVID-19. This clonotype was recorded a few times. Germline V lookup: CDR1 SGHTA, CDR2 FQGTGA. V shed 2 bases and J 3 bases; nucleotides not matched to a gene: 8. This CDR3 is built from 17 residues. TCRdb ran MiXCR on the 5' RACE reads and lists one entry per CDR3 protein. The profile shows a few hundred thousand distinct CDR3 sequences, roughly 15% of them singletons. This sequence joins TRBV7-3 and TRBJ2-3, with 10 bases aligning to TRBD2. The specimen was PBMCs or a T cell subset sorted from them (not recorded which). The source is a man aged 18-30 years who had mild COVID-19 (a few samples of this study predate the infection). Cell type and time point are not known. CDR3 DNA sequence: TGTGCCAGCAGCTTAGGGATCATGGGACTAGCGACAGATACGCAGTATTTT. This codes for CASSLGIMGLATDTQYF. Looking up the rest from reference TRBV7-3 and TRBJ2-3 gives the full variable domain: GAGVSQTPSNKVTEKGKYVELRCDPISGHTALYWYRQSLGQGPEFLIYFQGTGAADDSGLPNDRFFAVRPEGSVSTLKIQRTERGDSAVYLCASSLGIMGLATDTQYFGPGTRLTVL.